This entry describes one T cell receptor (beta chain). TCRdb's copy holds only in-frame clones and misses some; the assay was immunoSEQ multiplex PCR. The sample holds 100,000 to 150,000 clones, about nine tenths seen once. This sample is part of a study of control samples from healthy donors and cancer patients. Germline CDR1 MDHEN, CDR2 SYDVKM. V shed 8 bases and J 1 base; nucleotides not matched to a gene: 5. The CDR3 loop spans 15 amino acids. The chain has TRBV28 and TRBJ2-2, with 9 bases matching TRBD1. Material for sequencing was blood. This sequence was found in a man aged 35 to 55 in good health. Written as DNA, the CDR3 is TGTGCCAGCGTGGACAGGGGCTTGAACACCGGGGAGCTGTTTTTT. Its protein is CASVDRGLNTGELFF.